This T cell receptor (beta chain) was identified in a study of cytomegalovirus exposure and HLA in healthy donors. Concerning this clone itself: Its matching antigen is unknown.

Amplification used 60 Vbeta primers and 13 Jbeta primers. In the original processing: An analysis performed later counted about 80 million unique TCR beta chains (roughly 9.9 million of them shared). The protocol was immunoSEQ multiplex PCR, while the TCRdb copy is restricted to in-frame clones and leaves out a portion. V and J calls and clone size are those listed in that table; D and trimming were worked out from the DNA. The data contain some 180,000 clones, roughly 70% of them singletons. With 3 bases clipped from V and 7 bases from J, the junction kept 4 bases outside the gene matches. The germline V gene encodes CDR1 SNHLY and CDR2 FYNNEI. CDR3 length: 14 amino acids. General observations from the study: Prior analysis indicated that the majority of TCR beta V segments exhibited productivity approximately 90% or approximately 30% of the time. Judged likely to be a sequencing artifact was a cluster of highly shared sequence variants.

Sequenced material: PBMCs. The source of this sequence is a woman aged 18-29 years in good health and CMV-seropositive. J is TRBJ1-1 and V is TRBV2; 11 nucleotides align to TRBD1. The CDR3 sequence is CASSDWTGGYEAFF. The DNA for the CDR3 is TGTGCCAGCAGTGACTGGACAGGGGGCTATGAAGCTTTCTTT.